The 23 T cell receptor beta chains presented below share a single source sample, sequenced in a study of cytomegalovirus exposure and HLA in healthy donors. It was with 60 Vbeta and 13 Jbeta primers that the PCR ran. The repertoire was sequenced with immunoSEQ multiplex PCR; TCRdb's copy has only in-frame clones and lacks some. The sample has around 160,000 clones, 80% to 90% seen once. Sample: PBMCs. Every receptor here comes from a man in his late teens or twenties in good health and CMV-seropositive.

This rearrangement joins TRBV7-2 to TRBJ1-5; D unresolved. The CDR3 has 13 residues. The V gene's germline CDR1 is SGHTA and CDR2 FQGNSA. The V gene lost 2 bases and the J gene lost 5 bases, with 7 bases spanning the gap. The CDR3, as DNA: TGTGCCAGCAGCTTAATCCGAGATCAGCCCCAGCATTTT. The encoded protein is CASSLIRDQPQHF.

This rearrangement joins TRBV30 to TRBJ2-1, with D perhaps matching TRBD2 (5 bases). CDR1 is GTSNPN and CDR2 is SVGIG in the germline V gene (reference sequence). This CDR3 has 10 residues. The V end lost 6 bases, the J end lost 9 bases, and 9 bases lay between the germline ends. CDR3 sequence (DNA): TGTGCCTGTGGACGGGGTGAGCAGTTCTTC. Protein: CACGRGEQFF.

This clone appeared a few times. The V and J genes are TRBV5-1 and TRBJ1-5; maybe TRBD1 (5 bases). Trimming removed 4 bases from V and 7 bases from J, with 12 bases in between. Germline CDR1 is SGHRS and CDR2 is YFSETQ. This CDR3 is 13 amino acids long. The CDR3 spells CASSPGGSQPQHF. In DNA, the CDR3 is TGCGCCAGCAGCCCCGGGGGGAGCCAGCCCCAGCATTTT.

This chain connects TRBV20-1 to TRBJ2-5; D remains ambiguous. Germline CDR1 DFQATT, CDR2 SNEGSKA (reference sequence). CDR3 length: 11 residues. Trimming shortened V by 0 bases and J by 4 bases, and 3 bases separated the two germline ends. CDR3 protein: CSARDVETQYF. The DNA of the CDR3 is TGCAGTGCTAGAGACGTAGAGACCCAGTACTTC.

As to this clone: Other DNA sequences of this sample code for an identical CDR3. The chain uses TRBV7-6 and TRBJ2-5; 7 bases agree with TRBD1. Trimming took 4 bases from V and 1 from J; bases not matched to a gene: 3. CDR1 and CDR2 (germline): SGHVS, FNYEAQ. The CDR3 length is 14 residues. The CDR3 spells CASSSDRAQETQYF. The CDR3 DNA follows: TGTGCCAGCAGCTCTGACAGGGCCCAAGAGACCCAGTACTTC.

This chain uses TRBV7-8 with TRBJ1-1, with D perhaps TRBD1 (5 bases). V lost 2 bases and J lost 0, with 10 bases in between. The CDR3 is 15 amino acids. The germline V gene has CDR1 SGHVS and CDR2 FQNEAQ. This CDR3 reads CASSLKRTMNTEAFF. Written as DNA, the CDR3 is TGTGCCAGCAGCTTAAAACGGACAATGAACACTGAAGCTTTCTTT.

This clone was observed a handful of times. One end of the junction does not line up with germline, which may come from a read error. The genes are TRBV7-2 and TRBJ1-1; the D gene is possibly TRBD1 (6 bases). Germline V lookup: CDR1 SGHTA, CDR2 FQGNSA. The CDR3 has 14 residues. The CDR3 loop is CASSFRGRDTKAFF. CDR3 nucleotide sequence: TGTGCCAGCAGCTTCAGGGGCCGGGACACTAAAGCTTTCTTT.

This sequence joins TRBV29-1 and TRBJ1-1, with TRBD1 matching 7 bases. V lost 5 bases to trimming and J lost 1 base; unmatched junction nucleotides: 19. The CDR3 runs 18 residues. Germline CDR1 reads SQVTM; CDR2 reads ANQGSEA. The CDR3 DNA is TGCAGCGTTCTGGGTCCGGGACAGCGCCTACCAGCGAACACTGAAGCTTTCTTT. It translates to CSVLGPGQRLPANTEAFF.

This chain connects TRBV2 to TRBJ2-5; TRBD2 agrees at 7 bases. The CDR3 has 16 amino acids. The germline V gene has CDR1 SNHLY and CDR2 FYNNEI. The V segment lost 6 bases and the J segment 0 bases; nucleotides outside the gene matches: 10. CDR3 sequence: CASRELATPYQETQYF. CDR3 nucleotides: TGTGCCAGCAGGGAACTAGCGACCCCATACCAAGAGACCCAGTACTTC.

The chain employs TRBV9 and TRBJ1-2; 8 nucleotides agree with TRBD1. The germline gives CDR1 SGDLS, CDR2 YYNGEE. This CDR3 is 14 amino acids long. With V trimmed by 3 bases and J by 2 bases, 3 bases remained unmatched. CDR3 in amino acids: CASSAGGNNYGYTF. The CDR3 DNA reads as TGTGCCAGCAGCGCAGGGGGCAACAACTATGGCTACACCTTC.

CDR3 amino acids: CASRGGQSVYGYTF. The CDR3 DNA is TGTGCCAGCAGGGGGGGACAGTCGGTCTATGGCTACACCTTC. The chain joins TRBV6-1 to TRBJ1-2, with TRBD1 matching 7 bases. The CDR3 loop spans 14 amino acids. V shed 6 bases and J 4 bases; nucleotides not matched to a gene: 8. Looked up from germline, CDR1 is MNHNS and CDR2 is SASEGT.

The rearrangement uses TRBV7-3 and TRBJ2-5, with 8 bases fitting TRBD1. CDR1 is SGHTA and CDR2 is FQGTGA in the germline V gene. The CDR3 has 14 amino acids. The ends lost 2 bases at V and 2 bases at J; junction bases unmatched: 1. Here the CDR3 DNA reads TGTGCCAGCAGCTTAGGGACAGGTCAAGAGACCCAGTACTTC. This sequence encodes CASSLGTGQETQYF.

The sample holds one count of this clone. V and J are TRBV5-1 and TRBJ2-6, with 12 bases identical to TRBD1. CDR1 SGHRS and CDR2 YFSETQ come from the germline V gene. The CDR3 extends over 17 amino acids. The V and J ends lost 3 bases and 1 base, in that order; junction bases with no gene match: 2. The CDR3 loop is CASSSGQGASGANVLTF. The CDR3 region has the DNA TGCGCCAGCAGCTCGGGACAGGGGGCTTCTGGGGCCAACGTCCTGACTTTC.

This clone was recorded a few times. This chain links TRBV6-5 with TRBJ1-5; D ambiguous. Trimming pared 6 bases from V and 2 bases from J, leaving 14 bases between. The CDR3 spans 15 residues. The germline V gene encodes CDR1 MNHEY and CDR2 SVGAGI. In DNA, the CDR3 is TGTGCCAGCAGCCATTCGGTCGAAGGCAATCAGCCCCAGCATTTT. Its protein is CASSHSVEGNQPQHF.

The rearrangement joins TRBV5-1 to TRBJ1-1; TRBD1 might be the D (6 bases). The CDR3 has 16 amino acids. Trimming cost V 4 bases and J 5 bases, with 21 bases left between them. Germline lookup yields CDR1 SGHRS and CDR2 YFSETQ. The CDR3 DNA is TGCGCCAGCAGCCCACAGGGAAGTAGGTCGGGGACTGAAGCTTTCTTT. It is translated as CASSPQGSRSGTEAFF.

This chain uses TRBV12-5 with TRBJ1-4; 9 nucleotides align to TRBD1. With 4 bases clipped from V and 4 bases from J, the junction kept 1 base outside the gene matches. CDR1 is LGHNT, CDR2 FRNRAP, per germline. This CDR3 is 14 amino acids long. CDR3 DNA: TGTGCTAGTGGTTCGGGACAGGGTAATGAAAAACTGTTTTTT. Translation gives CASGSGQGNEKLFF.

The J gene is TRBJ2-5, the V gene TRBV5-1, with D perhaps matching TRBD1 (6 bases). Germline V gene sequence: CDR1 SGHRS, CDR2 YFSETQ. The CDR3 covers 15 residues. Trimming took off 0 bases at V and 2 bases at J, with 11 bases between the two ends. CDR3 DNA: TGCGCCAGCAGCTTGGCGGACAGCACACAAGAGACCCAGTACTTC. Encoded protein: CASSLADSTQETQYF.

The rearrangement joins TRBV7-2 to TRBJ2-5; tentative D call: TRBD2 (5 bases). CDR3 length: 13 residues. The V gene lost 5 bases and the J gene lost 3 bases, with 10 bases spanning the gap. Per germline, CDR1 SGHTA and CDR2 FQGNSA. The CDR3 DNA reads as TGTGCCAGCAGCGGGCGGACTGAAGAGACCCAGTACTTC. This gives the protein CASSGRTEETQYF.

V and J are TRBV7-9 and TRBJ2-5; 8 nucleotides line up with TRBD1. The V segment lost 9 bases and the J segment 9 bases; nucleotides outside the gene matches: 12. CDR3 length equals 13 residues. Germline lookup yields CDR1 SEHNR and CDR2 FQNEAQ (reference sequence). The CDR3 nucleotides are TGTGCCAGTCCTCTTTTAAACAGGGGGGCCCAGTACTTC. Protein: CASPLLNRGAQYF.

This clone has just a few counts. The chain couples TRBV5-1 to TRBJ2-3, with TRBD2 matching 13 bases. Germline V lookup: CDR1 SGHRS, CDR2 YFSETQ. The CDR3 covers 20 residues. J gave up 2 bases and V 4 bases, and 16 bases lay outside the gene matches. The CDR3: CASSPTSGGALKSNTDTQYF. The CDR3 nucleotides read TGCGCCAGCAGCCCCACTAGCGGGGGGGCCTTGAAGAGCAACACAGATACGCAGTATTTT.

This chain uses TRBV5-4 with TRBJ2-7; TRBD1 is a possible D gene (6 bases). The CDR3 sequence is 16 residues long. The germline V and J ends were trimmed by 4 bases and 0 bases, with 17 bases remaining between them. Germline assignment: CDR1 SGHNT and CDR2 YYREEE (reference sequence). CDR3 residues: CASSLIQGMRSYEQYF. For the CDR3, the DNA is TGTGCCAGCAGCCTAATCCAGGGGATGCGCTCCTACGAGCAGTACTTC.

The rearrangement uses TRBV6-1 and TRBJ2-3, with D unclear. The CDR3 length is 14 residues. With 2 bases removed from V and 0 bases from J, the gap between germline ends came to 6 bases. Looked up from germline, CDR1 is MNHNS and CDR2 is SASEGT. The CDR3 DNA is TGTGCCAGCAGTGAAATCCTCAGCACAGATACGCAGTATTTT. Its protein is CASSEILSTDTQYF.

The chain has TRBV7-9 and TRBJ1-2; 9 bases fit TRBD1. The germline V gene has CDR1 SEHNR and CDR2 FQNEAQ (reference sequence). The CDR3 covers 13 residues. With V trimmed by 6 bases and J by 4 bases, 3 bases remained unmatched. In DNA form, the CDR3 reads TGTGCCAGCAGTGTGGGACAGGGCTATGGCTACACCTTC. Protein sequence: CASSVGQGYGYTF.